A single sample is the source of the 29 T cell receptor beta chains below, sequenced in a study of metastatic and nonmetastatic thyroid tumors. TCRdb re-clonotyped the PCR reads through MiXCR. The sample includes tens of thousands of clones, roughly 12% seen only once; the top ten take 13% to 15%. Until they underwent thyroid surgery, no patient had received any treatment. The sample taken for sequencing was blood. The source of these receptors is a female donor with papillary thyroid cancer or a benign thyroid nodule (not recorded which). Some clones in this sample may be carry-over from other donors' samples.

This clone appeared a few times. The junction departs from the called germline gene at one end, perhaps through a read error. The sample has other DNA sequences that encode this CDR3 too. The rearrangement uses TRBV5-6 and TRBJ2-1; 7 nucleotides match TRBD2. CDR1 and CDR2 from the germline V gene are SGHDT and YYEEEE. The CDR3 is 13 residues long. The CDR3 protein is CASSGREWNEQFF. CDR3 sequence (DNA): TGTGCCAGCAGCGGGAGGGAGTGGAATGAGCAATTCTTC. The whole variable domain, remainder taken from reference TRBV5-6 and TRBJ2-1, is DAGVTQSPTHLIKTRGQQVTLRCSPKSGHDTVSWYQQALGQGPQFIFQYYEEEERQRGNFPDRFSGHQFPNYSSELNVNALLLGDSALYLCASSGREWNEQFFGPGTRLTVL.

This clone was recorded at least ten times. The chain has TRBV6-6 and TRBJ2-5; D unclear. Germline CDR1 and CDR2: MNHNY and SVGAGI (reference sequence). CDR3 length: 12 amino acids. The germline V and J ends were trimmed by 2 bases and 8 bases, with 9 bases remaining between them. The CDR3 loop is CASSYPRDTQYF. The CDR3 region has the DNA TGTGCCAGCAGTTACCCCCGTGATACCCAGTACTTC.

This clone has at least ten counts. This may arise from a read error, as a much more abundant clone is one base away. The chain links TRBV28 to TRBJ1-5; D gene uncertain. Trimming removed 8 bases at V and 6 bases at J, with 20 bases between. The CDR3 loop spans 15 amino acids. The germline CDR1 and CDR2 sequences are MDHEN and SYDVKM. The CDR3 coding sequence is TGTGCCAGCGGTCCGGGTTATGGAGCTGGTCAGCCCCAGCATTTT. This sequence encodes CASGPGYGAGQPQHF.

This clone was recorded many times. This chain uses TRBV6-5 with TRBJ1-6; the match to TRBD1 covers 7 bases. Germline-derived CDR1 and CDR2 are MNHEY and SVGAGI. V lost 0 bases, J lost 9 bases, and 5 bases stayed unmatched. The CDR3 covers 15 residues. CDR3 protein: CASSYSGGLSSPLHF. The CDR3 coding sequence is TGTGCCAGCAGTTACTCAGGGGGCTTAAGTTCACCCCTCCACTTT.

CDR3 sequence: CATTRTGNTEAFF. The CDR3 DNA follows: TGTGCCACCACGAGGACAGGGAACACTGAAGCTTTCTTT. The rearrangement joins TRBV6-1 to TRBJ1-1; 7 bases are shared with TRBD1. Germline CDR1 MNHNS, CDR2 SASEGT. This CDR3 is 13 amino acids long. The V gene end was trimmed by 10 bases and the J gene end by 1 base; junction bases not matched to a gene: 6.

This clone has ten or more counts. The chain uses TRBV10-3 and TRBJ2-3, with D hard to call. Germline V gene lookup returns CDR1 ENHRY and CDR2 SYGVKD. The CDR3 sequence is 15 residues long. V lost 3 bases, J lost 1 base, and 11 bases lay in between. CDR3 in amino acids: CAISEWGSGTDTQYF. In DNA, the CDR3 is TGTGCCATCAGTGAATGGGGTTCCGGCACAGATACGCAGTATTTT.

This clone has a count of ten or more. This rearrangement joins TRBV6-1 to TRBJ2-2; D is unclear. The CDR3 covers 12 residues. CDR1 MNHNS and CDR2 SASEGT come from the germline V gene. V was trimmed by 5 bases and J by 5 bases, leaving 6 bases between them. The CDR3 coding sequence is TGTGCCAGCAGTTATGGAACCGGGGAGCTGTTTTTT. Translation gives CASSYGTGELFF.

This clone was detected ten times or more. This chain connects TRBV10-3 to TRBJ1-4, with 9 bases identical to TRBD1. Trimming cost V 5 bases and J 8 bases; bases outside gene matches: 6. The CDR3 runs to 14 residues. The germline V gene has CDR1 ENHRY and CDR2 SYGVKD. CDR3 in DNA: TGTGCCATCAGTATGGACAGGGGAGCGGAAAAACTGTTTTTT. Protein product: CAISMDRGAEKLFF.

This clone occurred many times. CDR3 sequence (DNA): TGTGCCAGCAGCGAGTTTGGGGGCCTTCTGAACACTGAAGCTTTCTTT. This sequence encodes CASSEFGGLLNTEAFF. This chain connects TRBV9 to TRBJ1-1; possible D gene TRBD1, 6 bases. The length of the CDR3 is 16 residues. Germline values: CDR1 SGDLS, CDR2 YYNGEE. V lost 3 bases, J lost 0 bases, and 15 bases lay in between.

This CDR3 reads CASSSTWDTEAFF. Written as DNA, the CDR3 is TGTGCCAGCAGCTCGACCTGGGACACTGAAGCTTTCTTT. V usage is TRBV5-6 and J usage is TRBJ1-1; D is ambiguous. The CDR3 totals 13 residues. The V and J ends lost 3 bases and 3 bases respectively, with 9 bases between them. Per germline, CDR1 SGHDT and CDR2 YYEEEE. Together with reference TRBV5-6 and TRBJ1-1, the CDR3 gives the full variable domain: DAGVTQSPTHLIKTRGQQVTLRCSPKSGHDTVSWYQQALGQGPQFIFQYYEEEERQRGNFPDRFSGHQFPNYSSELNVNALLLGDSALYLCASSSTWDTEAFFGQGTRLTVV.

Points on this clone: A much larger clonotype is one base distant, so this may be a read error. This sequence joins TRBV5-1 and TRBJ2-5; D ambiguous. The germline V and J ends were trimmed by 2 bases and 2 bases, with 13 bases remaining between them. The CDR3 spans 15 residues. Germline CDR1 is SGHRS and CDR2 is YFSETQ. The CDR3 DNA reads TGCGCCAGCAGCTTCTTGGGATTGGAACAAGAGACCCAGTACTTC. Its protein product is CASSFLGLEQETQYF.

In this sample, this clone turned up a few times. The CDR3 DNA reads as TGTGCCAGCAGCAAAGCGGGAGGGAGTCATGAGCAGTTCTTC. Translated, it gives CASSKAGGSHEQFF. V gene TRBV27 combines with J gene TRBJ2-1; TRBD2 matches 10 bases. Trimming removed 6 bases from V and 8 bases from J; junction bases left unmatched: 7. Germline V gene sequence: CDR1 MNHEY, CDR2 SMNVEV (reference sequence). The CDR3 extends over 14 amino acids.

For this clone: One junction end disagrees with the germline gene, perhaps due to a read error. V and J are TRBV19 and TRBJ2-7, with 7 bases that match TRBD2. The CDR3 sequence is 15 residues long. Looked up from germline, CDR1 is LNHDA and CDR2 is SQIVND (reference sequence). The CDR3 DNA is TGTGCCAATAGTGCCTCCGGGGGGAGTGCATACGAGCAGTACTTC. Protein product: CANSASGGSAYEQYF.

This clone is labeled medium-sized. The rearrangement links TRBV3-1 to TRBJ1-1; D may be TRBD1 (6 bases). V dropped 1 base and J dropped 4 bases, with 13 bases sitting between them. The CDR3 spans 15 residues. CDR1 and CDR2 (germline): LGHDT, YNNKEL (reference sequence). This chain's CDR3 is CASSQGWGRVTEAFF. In nucleotides, the CDR3 is TGTGCCAGCAGCCAAGGATGGGGGCGGGTCACTGAAGCTTTCTTT.

In this sample, this clone turned up many times. This chain uses TRBV28 with TRBJ2-2; D remains ambiguous. Between the trimmed V and J ends, which lost 3 bases and 7 bases, there was a span of 6 bases. Germline lookup yields CDR1 MDHEN and CDR2 SYDVKM. CDR3 length: 12 amino acids. CDR3 in DNA: TGTGCCAGCAGTTTTCGGGTCGGGGAGCTGTTTTTT. Its translation is CASSFRVGELFF.

CDR3 DNA sequence: TGTGCCAGCAGCCCAGCCTTGACGGAGAACTATGGCTACACCTTC. Amino acids: CASSPALTENYGYTF. V and J are TRBV11-1 and TRBJ1-2; D call uncertain. Per germline, CDR1 SGHAT and CDR2 FQDESV (reference sequence). This CDR3 contains 15 residues. The V end was cut by 5 bases, the J end by 2 bases, with 15 bases between.

This clone appeared many times. This chain links TRBV11-1 with TRBJ2-1; D tentatively reads TRBD1 or TRBD2 (5 bases each). The CDR3 is 16 amino acids. The V gene lost 5 bases and the J gene lost 2 bases, with 16 bases spanning the gap. Looked up from germline, CDR1 is SGHAT and CDR2 is FQDESV (reference sequence). The CDR3 DNA reads as TGTGCCAGCAGCCCCAGCCGGGACCCACCCTACAATGAGCAGTTCTTC. Translation: CASSPSRDPPYNEQFF. The full variable domain, with the rest looked up from reference TRBV11-1 and TRBJ2-1, is EAEVAQSPRYKITEKSQAVAFWCDPISGHATLYWYRQILGQGPELLVQFQDESVVDDSQLPKDRFSAERLKGVDSTLKIQPAELGDSAMYLCASSPSRDPPYNEQFFGPGTRLTVL.

The sample holds many counts of this clone. The chain joins TRBV6-4 to TRBJ2-3, with 7 bases fitting TRBD2. With 4 bases clipped from V and 2 bases from J, the junction kept 6 bases outside the gene matches. There are 15 residues in the CDR3. From germline, CDR1 is MRHNA and CDR2 SNTAGT. The CDR3 coding sequence is TGTGCCAGCAGTGGTACAGCGGGGTCCACAGATACGCAGTATTTT. Translation gives CASSGTAGSTDTQYF.

This clone was detected ten times or more. The chain carries TRBV11-2 and TRBJ2-5; D gene unclear. CDR3 length equals 15 residues. V was shortened by 1 base and J by 2 bases, with 11 bases between the two germline ends. CDR1 and CDR2 (germline): SGHAT, FQNNGV. The CDR3 loop reads CASSLVSGPQETQYF. The CDR3 DNA follows: TGTGCCAGCAGCTTAGTCTCAGGCCCACAAGAGACCCAGTACTTC. Full variable domain (missing parts from reference TRBV11-2 and TRBJ2-5): EAGVAQSPRYKIIEKRQSVAFWCNPISGHATLYWYQQILGQGPKLLIQFQNNGVVDDSQLPKDRFSAERLKGVDSTLKIQPAKLEDSAVYLCASSLVSGPQETQYFGPGTRLLVL.

Details on this clone: Sequence at one end of the junction differs from germline and may be a read error. The gene calls are TRBV6-1 and TRBJ2-6; D remains unclear. CDR1 is MNHNS, CDR2 SASEGT, per germline. The length of the CDR3 is 15 residues. The CDR3, as DNA: TGTGCCAGCAGTGATCAAAGCTCTGGGTCCAACCTCCTGACTTTC. This codes for CASSDQSSGSNLLTF.

Many counts were recorded for this clone. CDR3: CASSQARGMILNEQFF. For the CDR3, the DNA is TGCGCCAGCAGCCAAGCTCGGGGGATGATTTTGAATGAGCAGTTCTTC. This chain links TRBV4-1 with TRBJ2-1, with TRBD2 as a possible D gene (6 bases). The CDR3 is made up of 16 amino acids. Looked up from germline, CDR1 is MGHRA and CDR2 is YSYEKL. Trimming took off 1 base at V and 7 bases at J, with 17 bases between the two ends.

The J gene is TRBJ2-2, the V gene TRBV15; 13 bases are a match to TRBD2. The V gene's germline CDR1 is LNHNV and CDR2 YYDKDF (reference sequence). Trimming removed 0 bases from V and 2 bases from J; junction bases left unmatched: 6. This CDR3 has 19 amino acids. CDR3: CATSRELAGGLENTGELFF. DNA for the CDR3: TGTGCCACCAGCAGAGAACTAGCGGGAGGGCTGGAAAACACCGGGGAGCTGTTTTTT. Variable domain in full (rest from reference TRBV15 and TRBJ2-2): DAMVIQNPRYQVTQFGKPVTLSCSQTLNHNVMYWYQQKSSQAPKLLFHYYDKDFNNEADTPDNFQSRRPNTSFCFLDIRSPGLGDTAMYLCATSRELAGGLENTGELFFGEGSRLTVL.

Ten or more counts support this clone. The rearrangement links TRBV19 to TRBJ2-1; 8 bases map to TRBD2. The germline gives CDR1 LNHDA, CDR2 SQIVND (reference sequence). This CDR3 spans 15 amino acids. V was clipped by 4 bases and J by 4 bases; unmatched bases: 6. CDR3 region: CASSTYIAGYNEQFF. CDR3 bases: TGTGCCAGTAGTACTTACATAGCGGGATACAATGAGCAGTTCTTC.

Ten or more counts support this clone. The chain is built from TRBV12-3 or TRBV12-4 and TRBJ2-6, with D unresolved. The CDR3 is 15 residues long. Between the trimmed V and J ends, which lost 6 bases and 0 bases, there was a span of 9 bases. CDR3 nucleotide sequence: TGTGCCAGCAGCCCTCTAAACTCTGGGGCCAACGTCCTGACTTTC. This codes for CASSPLNSGANVLTF.

As regards this clone: Possible read error: a much larger clone is one base away. This chain joins TRBV11-1 and TRBJ2-2; unclear D gene. V was cut by 5 bases and J by 5 bases, with 18 bases left in between. Germline CDR1 and CDR2: SGHAT and FQDESV (reference sequence). The length of the CDR3 is 16 residues. CDR3 bases: TGTGCCAGCAGCATAAGGGCTAACAGTAGGACCGGGGAGCTGTTTTTT. Its protein is CASSIRANSRTGELFF. Looking up the rest from reference TRBV11-1 and TRBJ2-2 gives the full variable domain: EAEVAQSPRYKITEKSQAVAFWCDPISGHATLYWYRQILGQGPELLVQFQDESVVDDSQLPKDRFSAERLKGVDSTLKIQPAELGDSAMYLCASSIRANSRTGELFFGEGSRLTVL.

In this sample, this clone turned up many times. V and J are TRBV7-6 and TRBJ1-6, with a tentative D call TRBD1 (5 bases). V dropped 0 bases and J dropped 10 bases, with 19 bases sitting between them. CDR1 and CDR2 (germline): SGHVS, FNYEAQ. The CDR3 runs to 17 residues. The CDR3 reads CASSLAIGGGVNSPLHF. The CDR3 coding sequence is TGTGCCAGCAGCTTAGCGATCGGTGGAGGGGTCAACTCACCCCTCCACTTT.

The J gene is TRBJ2-5, the V gene TRBV6-1; unclear D gene. The V gene's germline CDR1 is MNHNS and CDR2 SASEGT. Trimming pared 5 bases from V and 2 bases from J, leaving 15 bases between. This CDR3 spans 15 amino acids. CDR3 residues: CASSLLGGAQETQYF. The CDR3 bases are TGTGCCAGCAGTCTTTTGGGCGGTGCGCAAGAGACCCAGTACTTC.

This clone came up many times. This rearrangement joins TRBV27 to TRBJ2-1; D is undetermined. V was clipped by 3 bases and J by 4 bases, with 1 base between them. This CDR3 has 11 residues. Germline V gene lookup returns CDR1 MNHEY and CDR2 SMNVEV (reference sequence). CDR3 nucleotides: TGTGCCAGCAGTTTTTACAATGAGCAGTTCTTC. This sequence encodes CASSFYNEQFF.

This clone appeared many times. This rearrangement joins TRBV4-1 to TRBJ2-1, with 11 bases identical to TRBD2. This CDR3 has 16 residues. The trim removed 4 bases at V and 4 bases at J, leaving 6 bases unmatched. The germline gives CDR1 MGHRA, CDR2 YSYEKL. The CDR3 DNA is TGCGCCAGCAGCCCAAACGGGACTAGCGGATACAATGAGCAGTTCTTC. Translated: CASSPNGTSGYNEQFF.